The source of this TCR beta chain is a study of blood T cell repertoires in COVID-19. Study-wide background: The analysed material was cDNA or gDNA that came from T cells, B-cell-depleted T cells, or PBMCs.

Individuals aged roughly 18 to 95 years were recruited from 24 US areas. Clones were read by immunoSEQ multiplex PCR, and TCRdb kept only the in-frame ones, dropping some. The sample shows 250,000 to 350,000 clones, roughly 91% of them seen only once. This CDR3 contains 13 residues. CDR1 is LNHDA, CDR2 SQIVND, per germline (reference sequence). Germline trimming cut 2 bases from V and 4 bases from J; bases unmatched to any gene: 0. The specimen sequenced was PBMCs or T cells enriched from blood (not recorded which). The V and J genes are TRBV19 and TRBJ2-5, with TRBD2 matching over 8 bases. The clonotype comes from a woman in her sixties in a cohort exposed to, infected with or recovered from COVID-19 (not recorded which). CDR3 nucleotide sequence: TGTGCCAGTAGTATACTAGCGGGAGAGACCCAGTACTTC. This codes for CASSILAGETQYF.